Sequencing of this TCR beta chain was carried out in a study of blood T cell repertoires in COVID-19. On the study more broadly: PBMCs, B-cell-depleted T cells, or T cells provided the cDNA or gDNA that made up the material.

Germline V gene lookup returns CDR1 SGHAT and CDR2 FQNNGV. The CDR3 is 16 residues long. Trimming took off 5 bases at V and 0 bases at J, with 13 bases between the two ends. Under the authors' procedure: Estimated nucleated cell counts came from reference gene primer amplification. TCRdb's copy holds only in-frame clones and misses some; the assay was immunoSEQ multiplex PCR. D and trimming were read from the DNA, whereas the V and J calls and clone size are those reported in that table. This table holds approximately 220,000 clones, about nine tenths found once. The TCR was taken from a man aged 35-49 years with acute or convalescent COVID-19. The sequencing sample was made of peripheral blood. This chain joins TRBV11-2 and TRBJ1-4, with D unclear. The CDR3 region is CASSPRAASTNEKLFF. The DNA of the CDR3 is TGTGCCAGCAGCCCCCGAGCCGCGTCAACTAATGAAAAACTGTTTTTT.